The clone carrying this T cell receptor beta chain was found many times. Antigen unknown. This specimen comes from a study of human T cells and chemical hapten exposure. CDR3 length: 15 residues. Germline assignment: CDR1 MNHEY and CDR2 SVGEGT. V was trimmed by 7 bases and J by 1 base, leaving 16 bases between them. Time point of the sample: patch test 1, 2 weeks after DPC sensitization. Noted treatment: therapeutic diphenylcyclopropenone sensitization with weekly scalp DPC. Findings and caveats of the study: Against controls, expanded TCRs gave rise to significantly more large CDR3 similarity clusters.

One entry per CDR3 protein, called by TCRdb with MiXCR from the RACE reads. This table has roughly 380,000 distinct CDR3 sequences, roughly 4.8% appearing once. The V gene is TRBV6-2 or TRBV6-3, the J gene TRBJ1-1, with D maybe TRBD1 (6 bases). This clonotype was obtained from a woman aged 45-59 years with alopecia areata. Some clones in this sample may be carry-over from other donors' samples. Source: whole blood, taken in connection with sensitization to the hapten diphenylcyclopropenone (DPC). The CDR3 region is CASTNGNRANTEAFF. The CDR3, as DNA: TGTGCCAGCACCAACGGGAACAGGGCGAACACTGAAGCTTTCTTT.